A selection of T cell receptor beta chains follows, all from one sample in a study of blood T cell repertoires in COVID-19. Using immunoSEQ multiplex PCR, the repertoire was profiled, and TCRdb retains in-frame clones only, with some absent. The sample lists roughly 250,000 clones, over 80% seen once, with about 1.6% in the top ten. Sequenced sample: peripheral blood. The source of these receptors is a woman aged 35 to 49 who had recovered from COVID-19. The CDR3 runs from the conserved cysteine through the conserved F or W. Only some rows state a clone size, as once, few, many or a class for expanded clones.

V gene,J gene,clone size,CDR3 protein
TRBV25-1,TRBJ2-5,-,CASSSSRGAGETQYF
TRBV30,TRBJ1-1,-,CAWSGLTGGIAFF
TRBV2,TRBJ2-3,-,CASSGQGLTDTQYF
TRBV6-5,TRBJ1-2,-,CATLPRGLYGYTF
TRBV18,TRBJ1-1,once,CASSLRTGMNTEAFF
TRBV6-5,TRBJ1-2,-,CASSYSPGQTYGYTF
TRBV6-5,TRBJ2-1,-,CASKGGLYNEQFF
TRBV7-9,TRBJ2-1,-,CASSFRTSGGDYYNEQFF
TRBV4-1,TRBJ2-3,-,CASSRGGTDTQYF
TRBV19,TRBJ2-1,-,CASSIEILAGGLYNEQFF
TRBV2,TRBJ2-7,-,CANGDRTYEQYF
TRBV5-1,TRBJ2-5,-,CASSSGQEKETQYF
TRBV11-3,TRBJ1-3,-,CASSLGHGSGNTIYF
TRBV30,TRBJ2-5,few,CAWSVELAVETQYF
TRBV6-5,TRBJ2-2,-,CASREAENTGELFF
TRBV5-1,TRBJ2-5,-,CASSPSGSQETQYF
TRBV7-6,TRBJ1-6,once,CASSSDRGPPLHF
TRBV7-9,TRBJ2-1,-,CASTASRGFSNEQFF
TRBV7-6,TRBJ2-1,-,CASSLGPKLDEQFF
TRBV7-9,TRBJ2-1,-,CASSLPGGGRNEQFF
TRBV5-6,TRBJ2-3,-,CASSFGLAPDTQYF
TRBV6-5,TRBJ1-4,-,CASSLRQGTNEKLFF
TRBV5-4,TRBJ2-1,once,CASSDGDNEQFF
TRBV10-3,TRBJ2-2,once,CAISPQGAIGELFF
TRBV6-5,TRBJ2-7,few,CASRRDILFSYEQYF
TRBV4-2,TRBJ1-4,-,CASSANSEKLFF
TRBV2,TRBJ1-4,-,CASSADRGNEKLFF
TRBV5-5,TRBJ1-1,-,CASSLGGGRWNTEAFF
TRBV30,TRBJ1-2,once,CAWRSPGYGYTF